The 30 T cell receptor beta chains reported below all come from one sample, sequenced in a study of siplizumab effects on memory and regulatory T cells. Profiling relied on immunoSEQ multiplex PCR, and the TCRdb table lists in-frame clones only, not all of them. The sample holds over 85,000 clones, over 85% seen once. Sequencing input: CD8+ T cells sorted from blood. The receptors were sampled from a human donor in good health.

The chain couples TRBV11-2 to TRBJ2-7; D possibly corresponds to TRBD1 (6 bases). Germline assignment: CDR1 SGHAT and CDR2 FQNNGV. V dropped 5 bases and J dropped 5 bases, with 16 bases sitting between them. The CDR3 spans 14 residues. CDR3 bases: TGTGCCAGCAGCCATACAGGGAGTGGGGACGAGCAGTACTTC. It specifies CASSHTGSGDEQYF.

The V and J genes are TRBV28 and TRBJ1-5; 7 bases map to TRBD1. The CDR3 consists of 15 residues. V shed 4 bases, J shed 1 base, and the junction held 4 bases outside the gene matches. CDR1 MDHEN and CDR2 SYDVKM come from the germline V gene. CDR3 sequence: CASSWRQGSNQPQHF. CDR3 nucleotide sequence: TGTGCCAGCAGTTGGCGACAGGGAAGCAATCAGCCCCAGCATTTT. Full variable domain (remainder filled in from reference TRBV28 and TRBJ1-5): DVKVTQSSRYLVKRTGEKVFLECVQDMDHENMFWYRQDPGLGLRLIYFSYDVKMKEKGDIPEGYSVSREKKERFSLILESASTNQTSMYLCASSWRQGSNQPQHFGDGTRLSIL.

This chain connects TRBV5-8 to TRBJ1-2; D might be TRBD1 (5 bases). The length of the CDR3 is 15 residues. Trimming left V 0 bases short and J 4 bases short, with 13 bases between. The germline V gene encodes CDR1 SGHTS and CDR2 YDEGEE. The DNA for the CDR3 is TGTGCCAGCAGCTTGGGGGGACGCCTCTTCTATGGCTACACCTTC. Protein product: CASSLGGRLFYGYTF. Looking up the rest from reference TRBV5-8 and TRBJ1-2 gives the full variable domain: EAGVTQSPTHLIKTRGQQATLRCSPISGHTSVYWYQQALGLGLQFLLWYDEGEERNRGNFPPRFSGRQFPNYSSELNVNALELEDSALYLCASSLGGRLFYGYTFGSGTRLTVV.

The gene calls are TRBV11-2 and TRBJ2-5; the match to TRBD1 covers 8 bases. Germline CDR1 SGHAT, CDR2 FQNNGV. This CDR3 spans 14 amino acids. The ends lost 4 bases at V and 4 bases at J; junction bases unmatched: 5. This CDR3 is CASSSTGAGETQYF. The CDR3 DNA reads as TGTGCCAGCAGCTCGACAGGGGCCGGAGAGACCCAGTACTTC.

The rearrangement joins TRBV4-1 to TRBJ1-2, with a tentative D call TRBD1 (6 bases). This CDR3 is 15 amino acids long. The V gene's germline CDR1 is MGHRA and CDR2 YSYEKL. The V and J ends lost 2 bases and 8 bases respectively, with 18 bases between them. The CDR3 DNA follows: TGCGCCAGCAGCCAACTCACAGGGATGGGTGTAGGCTACACCTTC. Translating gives CASSQLTGMGVGYTF.

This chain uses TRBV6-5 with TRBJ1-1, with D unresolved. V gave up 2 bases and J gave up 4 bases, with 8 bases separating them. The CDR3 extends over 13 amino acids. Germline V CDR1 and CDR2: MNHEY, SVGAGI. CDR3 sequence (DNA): TGTGCCAGCAGTTACGGGGTTTCCACTGAAGCTTTCTTT. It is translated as CASSYGVSTEAFF.

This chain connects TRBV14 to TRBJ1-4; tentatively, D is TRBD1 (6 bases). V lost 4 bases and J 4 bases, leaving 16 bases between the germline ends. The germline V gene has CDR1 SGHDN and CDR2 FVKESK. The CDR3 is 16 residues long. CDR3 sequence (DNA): TGTGCCAGCAGCCGGGCCGGGGGCAGCTTTAATGAAAAACTGTTTTTT. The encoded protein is CASSRAGGSFNEKLFF. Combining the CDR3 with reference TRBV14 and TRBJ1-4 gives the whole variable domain EAGVTQFPSHSVIEKGQTVTLRCDPISGHDNLYWYRRVMGKEIKFLLHFVKESKQDESGMPNNRFLAERTGGTYSTLKVQPAELEDSGVYFCASSRAGGSFNEKLFFGSGTQLSVL.

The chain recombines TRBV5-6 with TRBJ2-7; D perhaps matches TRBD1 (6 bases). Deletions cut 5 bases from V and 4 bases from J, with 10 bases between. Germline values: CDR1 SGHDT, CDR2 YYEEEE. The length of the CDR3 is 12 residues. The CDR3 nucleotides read TGTGCCAGCAGTCAGGGGAATTACGAGCAGTACTTC. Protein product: CASSQGNYEQYF.

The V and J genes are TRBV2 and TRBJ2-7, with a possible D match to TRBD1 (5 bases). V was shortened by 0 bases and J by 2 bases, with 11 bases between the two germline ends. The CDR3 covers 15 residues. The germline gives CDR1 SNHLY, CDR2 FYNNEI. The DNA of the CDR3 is TGTGCCAGCAGTGAAGCGCCGGACACTCCCTACGAGCAGTACTTC. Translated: CASSEAPDTPYEQYF. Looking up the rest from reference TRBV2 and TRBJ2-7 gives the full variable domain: EPEVTQTPSHQVTQMGQEVILRCVPISNHLYFYWYRQILGQKVEFLVSFYNNEISEKSEIFDDQFSVERPDGSNFTLKIRSTKLEDSAMYFCASSEAPDTPYEQYFGPGTRLTVT.

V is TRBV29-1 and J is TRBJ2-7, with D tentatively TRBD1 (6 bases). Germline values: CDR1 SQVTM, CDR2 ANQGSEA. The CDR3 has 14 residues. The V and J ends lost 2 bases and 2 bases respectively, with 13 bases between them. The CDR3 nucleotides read TGCAGCGTTGAAATTGAACAGGGACCCTACGAGCAGTACTTC. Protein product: CSVEIEQGPYEQYF.

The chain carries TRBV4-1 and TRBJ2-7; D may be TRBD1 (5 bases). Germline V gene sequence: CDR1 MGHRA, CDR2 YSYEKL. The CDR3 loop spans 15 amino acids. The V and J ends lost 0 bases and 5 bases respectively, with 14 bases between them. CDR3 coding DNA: TGCGCCAGCAGCCAAGATCCGGGCAGGGCGGACGAGCAGTACTTC. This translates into CASSQDPGRADEQYF.

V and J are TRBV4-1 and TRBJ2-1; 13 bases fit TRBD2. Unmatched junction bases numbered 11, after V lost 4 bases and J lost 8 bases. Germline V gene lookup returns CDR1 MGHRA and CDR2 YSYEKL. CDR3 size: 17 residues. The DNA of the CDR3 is TGCGCCAGCAGCCTCAAACCCGGACTAGCGGGAGTCGATGAGCAGTTCTTC. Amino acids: CASSLKPGLAGVDEQFF.

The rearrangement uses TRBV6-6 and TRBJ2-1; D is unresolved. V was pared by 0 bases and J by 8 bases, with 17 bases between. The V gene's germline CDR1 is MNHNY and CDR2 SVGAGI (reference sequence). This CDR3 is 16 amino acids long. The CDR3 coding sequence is TGTGCCAGCAGTTACTCTCGGTCCGCGCTTGGGCATGAGCAGTTCTTC. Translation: CASSYSRSALGHEQFF.

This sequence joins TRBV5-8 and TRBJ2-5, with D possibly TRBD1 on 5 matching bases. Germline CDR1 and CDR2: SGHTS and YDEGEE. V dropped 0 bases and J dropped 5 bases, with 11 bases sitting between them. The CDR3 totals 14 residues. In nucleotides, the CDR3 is TGTGCCAGCAGCTTGGCTTCAGGGCCGGAGACCCAGTACTTC. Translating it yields CASSLASGPETQYF. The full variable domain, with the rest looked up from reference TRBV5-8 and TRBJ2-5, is EAGVTQSPTHLIKTRGQQATLRCSPISGHTSVYWYQQALGLGLQFLLWYDEGEERNRGNFPPRFSGRQFPNYSSELNVNALELEDSALYLCASSLASGPETQYFGPGTRLLVL.

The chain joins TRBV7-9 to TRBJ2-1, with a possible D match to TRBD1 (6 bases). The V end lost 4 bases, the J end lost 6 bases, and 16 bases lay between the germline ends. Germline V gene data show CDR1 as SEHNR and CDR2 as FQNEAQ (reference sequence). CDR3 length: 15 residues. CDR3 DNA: TGTGCCAGCAGCTACCTCTTGGGGGCCGGCAATGAGCAGTTCTTC. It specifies CASSYLLGAGNEQFF.

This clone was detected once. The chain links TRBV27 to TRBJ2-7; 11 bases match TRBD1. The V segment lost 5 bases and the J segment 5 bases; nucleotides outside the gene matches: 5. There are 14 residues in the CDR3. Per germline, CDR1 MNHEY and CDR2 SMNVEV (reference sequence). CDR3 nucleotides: TGTGCCAGCAGTGAAGGGACAGGGGGACACGAGCAGTACTTC. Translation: CASSEGTGGHEQYF.

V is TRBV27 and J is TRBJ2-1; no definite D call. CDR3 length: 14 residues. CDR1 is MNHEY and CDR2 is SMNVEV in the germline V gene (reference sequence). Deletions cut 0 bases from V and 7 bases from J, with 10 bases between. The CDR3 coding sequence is TGTGCCAGCAGTTTATCGGCCGAAGCGAATGAGCAGTTCTTC. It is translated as CASSLSAEANEQFF.

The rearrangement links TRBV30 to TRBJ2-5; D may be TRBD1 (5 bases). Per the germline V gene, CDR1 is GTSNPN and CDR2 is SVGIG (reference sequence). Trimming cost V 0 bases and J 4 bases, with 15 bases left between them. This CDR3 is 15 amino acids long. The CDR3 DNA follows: TGTGCCTGGAGTGTAGGGGCAGCTAAGGGAGAGACCCAGTACTTC. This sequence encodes CAWSVGAAKGETQYF.

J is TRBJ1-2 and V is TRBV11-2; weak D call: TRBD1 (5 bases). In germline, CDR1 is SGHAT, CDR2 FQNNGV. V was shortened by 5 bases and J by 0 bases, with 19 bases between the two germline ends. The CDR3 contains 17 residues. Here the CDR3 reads CASSEQVLPGANYGYTF. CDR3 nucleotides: TGTGCCAGCAGCGAACAGGTCCTCCCGGGGGCTAACTATGGCTACACCTTC.

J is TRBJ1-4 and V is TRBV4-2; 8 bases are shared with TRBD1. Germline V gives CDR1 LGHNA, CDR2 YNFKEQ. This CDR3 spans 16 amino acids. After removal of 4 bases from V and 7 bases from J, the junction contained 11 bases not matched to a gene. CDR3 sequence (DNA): TGTGCCAGCAGCCGGACCCAATGGCAGGGGGCTGAAAAACTGTTTTTT. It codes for CASSRTQWQGAEKLFF.

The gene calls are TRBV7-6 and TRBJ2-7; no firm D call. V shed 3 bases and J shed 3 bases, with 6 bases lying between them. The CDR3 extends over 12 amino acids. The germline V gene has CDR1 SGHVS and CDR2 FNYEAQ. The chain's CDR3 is CASSFSIYEQYF. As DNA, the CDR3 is TGTGCCAGCAGCTTTTCGATCTACGAGCAGTACTTC.

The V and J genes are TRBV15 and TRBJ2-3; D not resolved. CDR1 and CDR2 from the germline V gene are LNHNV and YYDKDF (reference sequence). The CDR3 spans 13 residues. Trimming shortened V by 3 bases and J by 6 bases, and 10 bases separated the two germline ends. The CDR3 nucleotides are TGTGCCACCAGCAGCCCGAATGGGGATACGCAGTATTTT. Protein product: CATSSPNGDTQYF. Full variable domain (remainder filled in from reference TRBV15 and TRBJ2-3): DAMVIQNPRYQVTQFGKPVTLSCSQTLNHNVMYWYQQKSSQAPKLLFHYYDKDFNNEADTPDNFQSRRPNTSFCFLDIRSPGLGDTAMYLCATSSPNGDTQYFGPGTRLTVL.

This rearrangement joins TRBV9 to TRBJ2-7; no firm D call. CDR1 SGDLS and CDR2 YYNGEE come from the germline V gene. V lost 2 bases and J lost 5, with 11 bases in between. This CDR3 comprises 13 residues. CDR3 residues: CASSVVPADEQYF. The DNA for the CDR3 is TGTGCCAGCAGCGTTGTACCAGCAGACGAGCAGTACTTC.

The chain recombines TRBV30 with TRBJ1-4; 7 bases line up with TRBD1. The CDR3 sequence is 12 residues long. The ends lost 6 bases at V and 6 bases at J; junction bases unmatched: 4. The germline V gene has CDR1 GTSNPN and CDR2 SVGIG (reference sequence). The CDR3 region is CACTGDDEKLFF. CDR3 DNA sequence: TGTGCCTGTACAGGGGACGATGAAAAACTGTTTTTT.

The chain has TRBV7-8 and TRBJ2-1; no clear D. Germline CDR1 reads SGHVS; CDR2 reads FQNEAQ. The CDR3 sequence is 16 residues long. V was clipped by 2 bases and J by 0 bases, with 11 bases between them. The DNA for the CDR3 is TGTGCCAGCAGCTTATATCCGGGCCTCTCCTACAATGAGCAGTTCTTC. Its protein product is CASSLYPGLSYNEQFF.

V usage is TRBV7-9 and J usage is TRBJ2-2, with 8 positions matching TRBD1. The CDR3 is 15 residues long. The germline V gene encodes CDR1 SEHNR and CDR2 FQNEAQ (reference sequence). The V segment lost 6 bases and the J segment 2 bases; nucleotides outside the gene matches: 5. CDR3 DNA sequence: TGTGCCAGCAGTGCGACAGGGGAAAACACCGGGGAGCTGTTTTTT. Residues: CASSATGENTGELFF.

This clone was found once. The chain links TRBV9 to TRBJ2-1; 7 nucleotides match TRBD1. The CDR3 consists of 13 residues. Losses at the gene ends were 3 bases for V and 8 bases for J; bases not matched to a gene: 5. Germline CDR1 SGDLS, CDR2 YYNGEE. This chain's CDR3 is CASSAFQGDEQFF. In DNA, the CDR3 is TGTGCCAGCAGCGCTTTTCAGGGGGATGAGCAGTTCTTC.

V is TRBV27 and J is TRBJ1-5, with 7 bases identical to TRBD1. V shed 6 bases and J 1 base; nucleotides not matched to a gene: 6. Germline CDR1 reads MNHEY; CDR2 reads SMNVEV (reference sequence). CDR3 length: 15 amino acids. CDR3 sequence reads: CASRTGTASNQPQHF. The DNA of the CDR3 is TGTGCCAGCAGGACCGGGACAGCAAGCAATCAGCCCCAGCATTTT.

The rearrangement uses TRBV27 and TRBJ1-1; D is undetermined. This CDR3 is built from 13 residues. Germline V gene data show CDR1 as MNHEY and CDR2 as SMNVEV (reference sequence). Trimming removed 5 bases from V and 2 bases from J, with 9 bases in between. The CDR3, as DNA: TGTGCCAGCAGTCTCGATGTAAACACTGAAGCTTTCTTT. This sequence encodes CASSLDVNTEAFF.

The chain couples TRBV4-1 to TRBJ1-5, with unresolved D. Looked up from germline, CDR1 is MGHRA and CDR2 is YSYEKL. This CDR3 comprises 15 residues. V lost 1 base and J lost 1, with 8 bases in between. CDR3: CASSQVQGSNQPQHF. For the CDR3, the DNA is TGCGCCAGCAGCCAAGTACAAGGGAGCAATCAGCCCCAGCATTTT.